The 8 T cell receptor beta chains below come from one sample, sequenced in a study of PD-1 blockade in classical Hodgkin lymphoma. TCRdb keeps only in-frame clones here, not all; method: immunoSEQ multiplex PCR. Of just over 20,000 clones detected, around 79% appear once; the ten largest clones hold approximately 21%. Time point given: cycle 4 day 1 (C4D1), after 6 weeks of nivolumab. Brentuximab vedotin exposure varied among the patients, all of whom had relapsed after autologous stem cell transplantation. The sample in question was peripheral blood mononuclear cells (PBMCs), obtained before the fourth cycle of nivolumab. Receptor source: a human donor with classical Hodgkin lymphoma.

The chain links TRBV2 to TRBJ1-1; no clear D gene. The CDR3 has 12 amino acids. CDR1 and CDR2 (germline): SNHLY, FYNNEI. The V end lost 7 bases, the J end lost 6 bases, and 12 bases lay between the germline ends. The CDR3 coding sequence is TGTGCCAGCACTCCCCCGGGCCCTGAAGCTTTCTTT. Its translation: CASTPPGPEAFF.

The rearrangement links TRBV19 to TRBJ2-2; 8 nucleotides line up with TRBD2. Germline V lookup: CDR1 LNHDA, CDR2 SQIVND (reference sequence). The CDR3 runs to 16 residues. V was pared by 1 base and J by 5 bases, with 6 bases of the junction left unmatched. CDR3 region: CASSIGASGWTGELFF. CDR3 bases: TGTGCCAGTAGTATAGGGGCTAGCGGGTGGACCGGGGAGCTGTTTTTT.

CDR3 bases: TGTGCCAGCAGGCCCTACCCAGGCAACTATGGCTACACCTTC. This codes for CASRPYPGNYGYTF. The V call is TRBV6-4, the J call TRBJ1-2; no definite D call. Deletions cut 6 bases from V and 2 bases from J, with 13 bases between. CDR1 and CDR2 (germline): MRHNA, SNTAGT. The CDR3 runs to 14 residues.

The chain carries TRBV19 and TRBJ2-7, with a tentative D call TRBD2 (6 bases). Germline CDR1 is LNHDA and CDR2 is SQIVND (reference sequence). The CDR3 contains 14 residues. The ends were cut back, 1 base at V and 4 bases at J, with 11 bases in the middle. The CDR3 bases are TGTGCCAGTAGTATAGGTGGGGCGGGATACGAGCAGTACTTC. It specifies CASSIGGAGYEQYF.

The chain joins TRBV29-1 to TRBJ1-1; perhaps TRBD1 as D (5 bases). Trimming stripped 6 bases from V and 4 bases from J, with 15 bases between. Germline-derived CDR1 and CDR2 are SQVTM and ANQGSEA. The length of the CDR3 is 13 residues. CDR3 residues: CSVRPQGSTEAFF. In DNA, the CDR3 is TGCAGCGTGCGCCCGCAGGGAAGCACTGAAGCTTTCTTT.

This chain connects TRBV6-6 to TRBJ2-1; D is perhaps TRBD1 or TRBD2 (5 bases each). The CDR3 length is 14 residues. Germline loops: CDR1 MNHNY, CDR2 SVGAGI (reference sequence). V shed 1 base and J shed 8 bases, with 12 bases lying between them. The chain's CDR3 is CASSYLGPSDEQFF. The CDR3 bases are TGTGCCAGCAGTTACTTGGGACCGAGTGATGAGCAGTTCTTC.

The chain recombines TRBV7-9 with TRBJ2-2; 15 bases are shared with TRBD2. Germline lookup yields CDR1 SEHNR and CDR2 FQNEAQ (reference sequence). The CDR3 is made up of 19 amino acids. V was clipped by 5 bases and J by 5 bases; unmatched bases: 12. The CDR3 coding sequence is TGTGCCAGCAGCCCCACAGCAACCGGGACTAGCGGGAGGACCGGGGAGCTGTTTTTT. Translated: CASSPTATGTSGRTGELFF.

This clone was detected only once. The chain joins TRBV18 to TRBJ1-1; a weak D match, TRBD1 (6 bases). V lost 3 bases to trimming and J lost 2 bases, with 10 bases between them. The CDR3 has 14 amino acids. Germline-derived CDR1 and CDR2 are KGHSH and LQKENI. CDR3 DNA sequence: TGTGCCAGCTCACCCGCGGGGGCTAACACTGAAGCTTTCTTT. Residues: CASSPAGANTEAFF.